A single sample is the source of the 17 T cell receptor beta chains below, sequenced in a study of blood T cells in healthy people across ages. Then a second PCR, running roughly 7 to 11 cycles, was carried out with a sample-barcoded 5' primer and a J-beta primer mix. TCRdb re-analysed the 5' RACE reads in MiXCR, keeping a single row per CDR3 protein. The table lists approximately 2,000,000 distinct CDR3 sequences, about two fifths of them singletons. Specimen: blood. These receptors were collected from a human donor in good health.

This clonotype was seen repeatedly, ten times or more. The chain uses TRBV20-1 and TRBJ2-5, with a possible D match to TRBD2 (7 bases). Per germline, CDR1 DFQATT and CDR2 SNEGSKA (reference sequence). V was shortened by 6 bases and J by 5 bases, with 16 bases between the two germline ends. This CDR3 is built from 13 residues. Written as DNA, the CDR3 is TGCAGTGCCCCACGGGGGGCCGGGGAGACCCAGTACTTC. Protein product: CSAPRGAGETQYF.

The CDR3 nucleotides read TGCAGTGCTAGACCAACACCTTCTCTCTCGACGTTCTACTATGGCTACACCTTC. Translation: CSARPTPSLSTFYYGYTF. V and J are TRBV20-1 and TRBJ1-2; D gene unclear. The CDR3 has 18 amino acids. The V and J ends lost 2 bases and 3 bases respectively, with 25 bases between them. The germline V gene encodes CDR1 DFQATT and CDR2 SNEGSKA (reference sequence).

This clonotype was seen many times. This rearrangement joins TRBV4-1 to TRBJ2-3; weak D call: TRBD2 (6 bases). Germline V lookup: CDR1 MGHRA, CDR2 YSYEKL. The CDR3 runs 16 residues. Trimming pared 2 bases from V and 2 bases from J, leaving 14 bases between. CDR3 sequence reads: CASSQPRGSPTDTQYF. DNA for the CDR3: TGCGCCAGCAGCCAACCCCGGGGGTCACCCACAGATACGCAGTATTTT.

There are a few counts of this clonotype. The rearrangement joins TRBV4-3 to TRBJ1-2; D gene unclear. CDR3 size: 16 residues. V was cut by 0 bases and J by 4 bases, with 15 bases left in between. Germline CDR1 LGHNA, CDR2 YSLEER. The CDR3 sequence: CASSQDRWGRSYGYTF. The DNA for the CDR3 is TGCGCCAGCAGCCAAGATCGGTGGGGTCGGAGCTATGGCTACACCTTC.

V gene TRBV27 combines with J gene TRBJ2-5; 7 bases agree with TRBD1. The V gene's germline CDR1 is MNHEY and CDR2 SMNVEV (reference sequence). The CDR3 length is 14 residues. The junction had 10 bases not matched to a gene; V was cut back by 6 bases and J by 6 bases. CDR3 bases: TGTGCCAGCAGCCTTTACAGGGGAAGTAAGACCCAGTACTTC. Its protein product is CASSLYRGSKTQYF.

The chain combines TRBV4-2 with TRBJ2-7, with 7 positions matching TRBD2. CDR3 length: 15 residues. V gave up 0 bases and J gave up 2 bases; unmatched junction bases: 4. Germline lookup yields CDR1 LGHNA and CDR2 YNFKEQ. The CDR3 nucleotides read TGTGCCAGCAGCCAAGAGGCAGCGGGAACCTACGAGCAGTACTTC. Translation gives CASSQEAAGTYEQYF.

The chain employs TRBV28 and TRBJ1-2; 7 nucleotides agree with TRBD1. Per the germline V gene, CDR1 is MDHEN and CDR2 is SYDVKM. V dropped 6 bases and J dropped 4; count of bases not matched to a gene: 5. The CDR3 consists of 13 residues. CDR3 sequence (DNA): TGTGCCAGCAGGACGACAGGGATCTATGGCTACACCTTC. As protein: CASRTTGIYGYTF.

This clonotype was counted only a few times. The rearrangement links TRBV20-1 to TRBJ2-1; TRBD2 aligns across 7 bases. Germline values: CDR1 DFQATT, CDR2 SNEGSKA (reference sequence). The junction had 10 bases not matched to a gene; V was cut back by 0 bases and J by 8 bases. The CDR3 consists of 15 residues. CDR3 in amino acids: CSARDLQGGTDEQFF. In DNA, the CDR3 is TGCAGTGCTAGAGATCTCCAGGGAGGGACCGATGAGCAGTTCTTC.

This sequence joins TRBV10-3 and TRBJ1-2; D not resolved. V lost 3 bases and J lost 4, with 18 bases in between. The CDR3 is 16 residues long. Per the germline V gene, CDR1 is ENHRY and CDR2 is SYGVKD. The CDR3 here is CAISEEGSWETYGYTF. The CDR3 DNA sequence: TGTGCCATCAGTGAAGAAGGTAGCTGGGAGACCTATGGCTACACCTTC.

In its sample, this clonotype was seen once. This rearrangement joins TRBV6-2 or TRBV6-3 to TRBJ1-5; D is uncertain. This CDR3 is 14 amino acids long. Deletions cut 8 bases from V and 0 bases from J, with 11 bases between. The germline V gene encodes CDR1 MNHEY and CDR2 SVGEGT. The CDR3 here is CASARDYSNQPQHF. DNA for the CDR3: TGTGCCAGCGCACGGGATTATAGCAATCAGCCCCAGCATTTT.

The V gene is TRBV5-5, the J gene TRBJ1-5, with D unresolved. The CDR3 has 15 residues. Trimming removed 4 bases at V and 4 bases at J, with 15 bases between. CDR1 is SGHKS, CDR2 YYEKEE, per germline (reference sequence). The CDR3 sequence: CASSPKGIGNQPQHF. CDR3 nucleotide sequence: TGTGCCAGCAGCCCGAAGGGCATAGGGAATCAGCCCCAGCATTTT.

This clonotype was observed a handful of times. The rearrangement links TRBV28 to TRBJ1-2; a weak D match, TRBD1 (5 bases). Germline CDR1 is MDHEN and CDR2 is SYDVKM. Trimming stripped 5 bases from V and 1 base from J, with 17 bases between. The CDR3 covers 16 residues. In DNA form, the CDR3 reads TGTGCCAGCAGTCCTACGGGGAGGGGTTTTAACTATGGCTACACCTTC. Its protein product is CASSPTGRGFNYGYTF.

This chain joins TRBV15 and TRBJ2-5, with 8 positions matching TRBD1. The V gene's germline CDR1 is LNHNV and CDR2 YYDKDF (reference sequence). Trimming at V came to 4 bases and at J to 9 bases, leaving 7 bases not matched to a gene. The CDR3 contains 13 residues. The CDR3 region has the DNA TGTGCCACCAGCATCGGACAGGGAACGGCCCAGTACTTC. Translation: CATSIGQGTAQYF.

The chain uses TRBV28 and TRBJ1-3; D is undetermined. CDR1 and CDR2 (germline): MDHEN, SYDVKM. The V gene lost 2 bases and the J gene lost 0 bases, with 11 bases spanning the gap. This CDR3 is 16 amino acids long. Here the CDR3 reads CASSLVLNLSGNTIYF. As DNA, the CDR3 is TGTGCCAGCAGTTTAGTCCTAAACCTCTCTGGAAACACCATATATTTT.

This clonotype was detected a few times. This chain joins TRBV7-9 and TRBJ1-2, with 9 bases aligning to TRBD1. This CDR3 region has 13 residues. V was pared by 3 bases and J by 7 bases, with 3 bases of the junction left unmatched. CDR1 is SEHNR, CDR2 FQNEAQ, per germline (reference sequence). Written as DNA, the CDR3 is TGTGCCAGCAGCTTTGTGGGACAGGGTGGCTACACCTTC. Translating gives CASSFVGQGGYTF.

The chain carries TRBV6-2 or TRBV6-3 and TRBJ1-6; 10 bases agree with TRBD1. Per the germline V gene, CDR1 is MNHEY and CDR2 is SVGEGT. The CDR3 is made up of 14 amino acids. With V trimmed by 5 bases and J by 11 bases, 6 bases remained unmatched. DNA of the CDR3: TGTGCCAGCAGTGGAGACAGGGGGCGGACACCCCTCCACTTT. As protein: CASSGDRGRTPLHF.

This clonotype was detected many times. The chain is built from TRBV7-2 and TRBJ2-3, with 12 nucleotides matching TRBD2. Per germline, CDR1 SGHTA and CDR2 FQGNSA. After removal of 4 bases from V and 6 bases from J, the junction contained 2 bases not matched to a gene. The CDR3 covers 14 residues. CDR3 coding DNA: TGTGCCAGCAGCTCCGGGACTAGCGGGGATACGCAGTATTTT. Protein sequence: CASSSGTSGDTQYF.